This T cell receptor (beta chain) derives from a study of identical twins. CDR1 is SGHNT, CDR2 YYREEE, per germline (reference sequence). This CDR3 has 15 residues. Germline trimming cut 9 bases from V and 0 bases from J; bases unmatched to any gene: 7. MiXCR was run by TCRdb on the 5' RACE reads, yielding one entry per CDR3 protein. The sample carries about 240,000 distinct CDR3 sequences, roughly 13% recorded once. These same data were also listed under a study on yellow fever vaccine responses in identical twins.

The V call is TRBV5-4, the J call TRBJ2-2; 8 nucleotides line up with TRBD1. The sequence was collected from a woman aged 18 to 35 in good health. Sequenced material: memory (CD45RO+) T cells sorted from blood. CDR3 coding DNA: TGTGCCATCCCAACCAGGGGGCCGAACACCGGGGAGCTGTTTTTT. Translated: CAIPTRGPNTGELFF.